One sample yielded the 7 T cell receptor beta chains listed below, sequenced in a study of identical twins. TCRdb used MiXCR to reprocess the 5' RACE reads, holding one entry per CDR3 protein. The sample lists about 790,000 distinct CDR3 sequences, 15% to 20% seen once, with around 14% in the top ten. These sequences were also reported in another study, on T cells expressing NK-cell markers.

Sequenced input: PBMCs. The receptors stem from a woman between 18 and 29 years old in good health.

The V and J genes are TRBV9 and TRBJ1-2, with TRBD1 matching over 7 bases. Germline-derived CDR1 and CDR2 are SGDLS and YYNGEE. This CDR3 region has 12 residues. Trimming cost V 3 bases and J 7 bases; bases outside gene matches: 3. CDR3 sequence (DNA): TGTGCCAGCAGCGCCGACAGGGTTGGCTACACCTTC. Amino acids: CASSADRVGYTF.

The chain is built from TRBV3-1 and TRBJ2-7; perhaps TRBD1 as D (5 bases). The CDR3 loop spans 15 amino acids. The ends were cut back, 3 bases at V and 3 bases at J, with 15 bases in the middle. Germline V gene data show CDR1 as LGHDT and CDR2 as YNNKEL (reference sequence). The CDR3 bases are TGTGCCAGCAGCCAGGGGCCCCTATTGGGCTACGAGCAGTACTTC. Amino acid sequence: CASSQGPLLGYEQYF.

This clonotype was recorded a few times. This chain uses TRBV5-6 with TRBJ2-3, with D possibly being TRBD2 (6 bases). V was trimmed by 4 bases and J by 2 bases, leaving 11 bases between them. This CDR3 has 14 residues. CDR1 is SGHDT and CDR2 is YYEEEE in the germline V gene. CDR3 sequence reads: CASSVGSDTDTQYF. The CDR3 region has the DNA TGTGCCAGCAGCGTCGGGAGCGACACAGATACGCAGTATTTT. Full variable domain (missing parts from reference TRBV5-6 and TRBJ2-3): DAGVTQSPTHLIKTRGQQVTLRCSPKSGHDTVSWYQQALGQGPQFIFQYYEEEERQRGNFPDRFSGHQFPNYSSELNVNALLLGDSALYLCASSVGSDTDTQYFGPGTRLTVL.

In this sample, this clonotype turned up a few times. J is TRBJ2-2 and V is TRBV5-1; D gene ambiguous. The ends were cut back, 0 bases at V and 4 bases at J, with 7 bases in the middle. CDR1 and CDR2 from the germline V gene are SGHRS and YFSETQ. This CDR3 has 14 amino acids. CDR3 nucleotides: TGCGCCAGCAGCTTGGTAGATCCCACCGGGGAGCTGTTTTTT. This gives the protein CASSLVDPTGELFF.

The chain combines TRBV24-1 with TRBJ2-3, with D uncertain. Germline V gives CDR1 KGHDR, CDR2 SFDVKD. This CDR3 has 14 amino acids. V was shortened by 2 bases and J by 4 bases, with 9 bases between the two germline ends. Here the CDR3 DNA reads TGTGCCACCAGTGATTCCTCTCGGGCAGATACGCAGTATTTT. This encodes CATSDSSRADTQYF.

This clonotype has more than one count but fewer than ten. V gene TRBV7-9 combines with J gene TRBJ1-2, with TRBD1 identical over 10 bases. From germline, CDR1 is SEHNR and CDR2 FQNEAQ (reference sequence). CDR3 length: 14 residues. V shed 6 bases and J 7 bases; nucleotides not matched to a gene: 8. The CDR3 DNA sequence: TGTGCCAGCAGGCTAACCGGGACAGGGGTTGGCTACACCTTC. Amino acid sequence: CASRLTGTGVGYTF.

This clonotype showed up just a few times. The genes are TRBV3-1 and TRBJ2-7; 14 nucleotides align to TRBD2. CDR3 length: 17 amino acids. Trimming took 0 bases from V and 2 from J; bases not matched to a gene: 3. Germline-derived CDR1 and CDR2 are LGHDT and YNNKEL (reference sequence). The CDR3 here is CASSQDTGLAGAYEQYF. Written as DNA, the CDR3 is TGTGCCAGCAGCCAAGATACGGGACTAGCGGGGGCCTACGAGCAGTACTTC.